The T cell receptor beta chain described here comes from a study of T-cell memory formation after mild COVID-19. Findings and caveats of the study: Prior to infection, memory already included some responding clones, suggesting cross-reactive memory joined.

Trimming pared 6 bases from V and 4 bases from J, leaving 15 bases between. The germline V gene encodes CDR1 MGHDK and CDR2 SYGVNS. There are 14 residues in the CDR3. Each CDR3 protein gets one entry after TCRdb re-called the 5' RACE reads with MiXCR. The sample carries about 560,000 distinct CDR3 sequences, around 15% recorded once. Comments on this clonotype: The antigen remains undetermined.

The source of this sequence is an adult woman who had mild COVID-19 (a few samples of this study predate the infection). Cell type and time point are not known. What was sequenced was PBMCs or a T cell subset sorted from them (not recorded which). The chain carries TRBV25-1 and TRBJ1-1; a possible D gene is TRBD1 (5 bases). As DNA, the CDR3 is TGTGCCAGCAGGGAAGGGGCAGGTACCACTGAAGCTTTCTTT. Its translation: CASREGAGTTEAFF. Full variable domain (remainder filled in from reference TRBV25-1 and TRBJ1-1): EADIYQTPRYLVIGTGKKITLECSQTMGHDKMYWYQQDPGMELHLIHYSYGVNSTEKGDLSSESTVSRIRTEHFPLTLESARPSHTSQYLCASREGAGTTEAFFGQGTRLTVV.